Shown below are 28 T cell receptor beta chains from a single sample sequenced in a study of blood T cell repertoires in COVID-19. The assay was immunoSEQ multiplex PCR, and TCRdb's table has in-frame clones only and misses some. The table has about 69,000 clones, approximately 78% seen once. Sequenced input: peripheral blood. These receptors were taken from a woman of 80 years or more with acute or convalescent COVID-19.

This clone came up once. The chain carries TRBV23-1 and TRBJ1-5, with 8 positions matching TRBD1. TRBV23-1 is an ORF, and what it does is uncertain. The CDR3 loop spans 16 amino acids. Trimming at V came to 6 bases and at J to 7 bases, leaving 14 bases not matched to a gene. This chain's CDR3 is CASRAKEQGVVQPQHF. The CDR3 DNA is TGCGCCAGCAGAGCGAAGGAACAGGGGGTGGTACAGCCCCAGCATTTT.

The V gene is TRBV5-4, the J gene TRBJ2-5, with a tentative D call TRBD1 (5 bases). The germline V and J ends were trimmed by 0 bases and 2 bases, with 8 bases remaining between them. CDR3 length equals 14 residues. Germline lookup yields CDR1 SGHNT and CDR2 YYREEE (reference sequence). This chain's CDR3 is CASSLDQGQETQYF. As DNA, the CDR3 is TGTGCCAGCAGCTTGGATCAGGGTCAAGAGACCCAGTACTTC.

This chain uses TRBV3-1 (or the pseudogene TRBV3-2) with TRBJ1-2; 7 bases match TRBD1. This CDR3 has 15 amino acids. The V gene's germline CDR1 is LGHDT and CDR2 YNNKEL (reference sequence). The J segment lost 6 bases and the V segment lost 4 bases, leaving 11 bases of the junction unmatched. This chain's CDR3 is CASSPGQVVFDGYTF. CDR3 nucleotide sequence: TGTGCCAGCAGCCCCGGACAGGTAGTATTTGATGGCTACACCTTC.

In its sample, this clone was seen a few times. The genes are TRBV28 and TRBJ2-7; TRBD1 agrees at 8 bases. V gave up 4 bases and J gave up 1 base; unmatched junction bases: 12. Germline CDR1 reads MDHEN; CDR2 reads SYDVKM. The CDR3 length is 17 residues. The chain's CDR3 is CASSSPPGTGYSYEQYF. The CDR3 DNA sequence: TGTGCCAGCAGTTCGCCCCCAGGGACAGGATATTCCTACGAGCAGTACTTC. The full variable domain, in which reference TRBV28 and TRBJ2-7 provide the parts outside the CDR3, is DVKVTQSSRYLVKRTGEKVFLECVQDMDHENMFWYRQDPGLGLRLIYFSYDVKMKEKGDIPEGYSVSREKKERFSLILESASTNQTSMYLCASSSPPGTGYSYEQYFGPGTRLTVT.

The J gene is TRBJ2-3, the V gene TRBV7-3; D remains ambiguous. CDR1 is SGHTA and CDR2 is FQGTGA in the germline V gene. This CDR3 spans 13 amino acids. Trimming pared 2 bases from V and 4 bases from J, leaving 7 bases between. CDR3 sequence: CASSLLSADTQYF. CDR3 DNA sequence: TGTGCCAGCAGCTTACTATCGGCAGATACGCAGTATTTT.

The gene calls are TRBV6-4 and TRBJ2-3; D ambiguous. The germline V and J ends were trimmed by 6 bases and 4 bases, with 5 bases remaining between them. The CDR3 consists of 11 residues. The germline V gene has CDR1 MRHNA and CDR2 SNTAGT. The CDR3 bases are TGTGCCAGCAGGGCCGCAGATACGCAGTATTTT. Protein: CASRAADTQYF.

This chain connects TRBV27 to TRBJ1-1, with 7 positions matching TRBD1. This CDR3 contains 16 residues. The J segment lost 7 bases and the V segment lost 4 bases, leaving 15 bases of the junction unmatched. CDR1 and CDR2 (germline): MNHEY, SMNVEV (reference sequence). CDR3 region: CASSSPSSPGGIEAFF. CDR3 coding DNA: TGTGCCAGCAGTTCCCCAAGTTCTCCAGGGGGGATTGAAGCTTTCTTT.

The CDR3 DNA reads TGTGCCAGCTGGGACAGAAAAAACACCGGGGAGCTGTTTTTT. Protein: CASWDRKNTGELFF. V gene TRBV6-5 combines with J gene TRBJ2-2, with TRBD1 matching 7 bases. From germline, CDR1 is MNHEY and CDR2 SVGAGI. J lost 2 bases, V lost 8 bases, and 5 bases had no gene match. CDR3 size: 14 residues.

The V gene is TRBV5-1, the J gene TRBJ2-1; 7 bases agree with TRBD2. The V gene end was trimmed by 4 bases and the J gene end by 5 bases; junction bases not matched to a gene: 9. The CDR3 contains 15 residues. Germline V gene lookup returns CDR1 SGHRS and CDR2 YFSETQ. Here the CDR3 reads CASSPLTGRDNEQFF. CDR3 bases: TGCGCCAGCAGCCCCTTAACGGGGAGGGACAATGAGCAGTTCTTC.

This clone was picked up a small number of times. This chain joins TRBV5-4 and TRBJ2-7; a weak D match, TRBD2 (6 bases). Germline CDR1 SGHNT, CDR2 YYREEE (reference sequence). V was trimmed by 4 bases and J by 3 bases, leaving 11 bases between them. This CDR3 spans 13 amino acids. This CDR3 reads CASSAGLNYEQYF. Here the CDR3 DNA reads TGTGCCAGCAGCGCGGGACTCAACTACGAGCAGTACTTC.

In this sample, this clone turned up a few times. The gene calls are TRBV15 and TRBJ1-5; no clear D. Germline V CDR1 and CDR2: LNHNV, YYDKDF (reference sequence). V lost 3 bases and J lost 0, with 15 bases in between. There are 17 residues in the CDR3. The chain's CDR3 is CATSRGTQAYSNQPQHF. CDR3 sequence (DNA): TGTGCCACCAGCAGGGGTACCCAGGCTTATAGCAATCAGCCCCAGCATTTT.

This clone was observed once. The genes are TRBV21-1 and TRBJ2-2; the D call of TRBD1 is as the table states it, not checked on the DNA. TRBV21-1 is shown as a pseudogene. The CDR3 consists of 18 residues. CDR3 in DNA: TGTGCCAGCAGCATCACTTCCTCAGACAGGGCGAACACCGGGGAGCTGTTTTTT. This encodes CASSITSSDRANTGELFF.

The V gene is TRBV6-5, the J gene TRBJ1-1, with D perhaps matching TRBD1 (6 bases). CDR1 and CDR2 from the germline V gene are MNHEY and SVGAGI. Deletions cut 2 bases from V and 1 base from J, with 8 bases between. CDR3 length: 14 amino acids. CDR3 amino acids: CASSYLGANTEAFF. CDR3 coding DNA: TGTGCCAGCAGTTACCTGGGGGCGAACACTGAAGCTTTCTTT.

V is TRBV7-9 and J is TRBJ1-1; 9 bases line up with TRBD1. Germline V gene lookup returns CDR1 SEHNR and CDR2 FQNEAQ (reference sequence). V lost 2 bases to trimming and J lost 0 bases; unmatched junction nucleotides: 10. The CDR3 consists of 18 residues. The chain's CDR3 is CASSLLQGAGVVNTEAFF. The CDR3, as DNA: TGTGCCAGCAGCTTATTACAGGGGGCGGGTGTGGTGAACACTGAAGCTTTCTTT.

V and J are TRBV6-5 and TRBJ2-5, with D possibly matching TRBD2 (6 bases). Trimming left V 6 bases short and J 1 base short, with 9 bases between. Per the germline V gene, CDR1 is MNHEY and CDR2 is SVGAGI. The CDR3 length is 13 residues. CDR3 protein: CASRAGSQETQYF. The CDR3 DNA follows: TGTGCCAGCAGGGCGGGATCCCAAGAGACCCAGTACTTC.

The chain joins TRBV11-2 to TRBJ2-7; no clear D. Germline values: CDR1 SGHAT, CDR2 FQNNGV. V lost 3 bases and J lost 0, with 9 bases in between. The CDR3 is made up of 14 amino acids. The CDR3: CASSFNPSSYEQYF. CDR3 sequence (DNA): TGTGCCAGCAGCTTCAACCCGAGCTCCTACGAGCAGTACTTC.

The chain has TRBV6-5 and TRBJ1-2, with TRBD1 matching over 7 bases. The germline V gene has CDR1 MNHEY and CDR2 SVGAGI. With V trimmed by 6 bases and J by 7 bases, 8 bases remained unmatched. This CDR3 region has 13 residues. CDR3 region: CASSLLDRSGYTF. CDR3 DNA: TGTGCCAGCAGCCTTCTGGACAGGTCTGGCTACACCTTC.

Only one count was recorded for this clone. The chain has TRBV18 and TRBJ1-5; D is unresolved. The V end was cut by 3 bases, the J end by 0 bases, with 9 bases between. The CDR3 consists of 15 residues. Germline-derived CDR1 and CDR2 are KGHSH and LQKENI. The CDR3 DNA is TGTGCCAGCTCACCGGGCGATTATAGCAATCAGCCCCAGCATTTT. As protein: CASSPGDYSNQPQHF. The variable domain in full, with the rest retrieved from reference TRBV18 and TRBJ1-5, is NAGVMQNPRHLVRRRGQEARLRCSPMKGHSHVYWYRQLPEEGLKFMVYLQKENIIDESGMPKERFSAEFPKEGPSILRIQQVVRGDSAAYFCASSPGDYSNQPQHFGDGTRLSIL.

The chain uses TRBV6-6 and TRBJ2-4, with D possibly being TRBD1 (6 bases). The CDR3 contains 15 residues. The germline V gene has CDR1 MNHNY and CDR2 SVGAGI (reference sequence). The V and J ends lost 9 bases and 1 base respectively, with 16 bases between them. The CDR3 bases are TGTGCCAGGTCGACAGGATCCTACGCCAAAAACATTCAGTACTTC. Translation gives CARSTGSYAKNIQYF.

V usage is TRBV5-1 and J usage is TRBJ2-2, with unresolved D. V was pared by 1 base and J by 4 bases, with 8 bases between. The CDR3 loop spans 14 amino acids. The germline CDR1 and CDR2 sequences are SGHRS and YFSETQ. The CDR3: CASSLYGVTGELFF. The CDR3 nucleotides read TGCGCCAGCAGCTTGTACGGAGTCACCGGGGAGCTGTTTTTT.

This clone showed up just a few times. The chain joins TRBV5-1 to TRBJ2-7; tentatively, D is TRBD1 (5 bases). CDR1 and CDR2 from the germline V gene are SGHRS and YFSETQ. Trimming shortened V by 4 bases and J by 0 bases, and 14 bases separated the two germline ends. The CDR3 totals 15 residues. The CDR3 reads CASSHPGRSSYEQYF. CDR3 bases: TGCGCCAGCAGCCACCCAGGGCGAAGCTCCTACGAGCAGTACTTC.

The chain has TRBV27 and TRBJ1-2; 8 bases are shared with TRBD1. The CDR3 runs to 16 residues. Unmatched junction bases numbered 12, after V lost 3 bases and J lost 6 bases. Germline CDR1 MNHEY, CDR2 SMNVEV (reference sequence). The chain's CDR3 is CASSFRTGSPRDGYTF. CDR3 nucleotides: TGTGCCAGCAGTTTTCGGACAGGGTCCCCCCGGGATGGCTACACCTTC.

The table lists this clone with many counts. The chain is built from TRBV5-1 and TRBJ2-7; TRBD1 matches at 7 bases. J lost 4 bases, V lost 5 bases, and 6 bases had no gene match. This CDR3 has 13 amino acids. CDR1 is SGHRS and CDR2 is YFSETQ in the germline V gene. CDR3 in amino acids: CASRLGQEYEQYF. The CDR3, as DNA: TGCGCCAGCAGGCTAGGACAGGAATACGAGCAGTACTTC.

The chain carries TRBV19 and TRBJ1-1; a weak D match, TRBD1 (5 bases). CDR1 and CDR2 (germline): LNHDA, SQIVND (reference sequence). This CDR3 contains 14 residues. V dropped 1 base and J dropped 4 bases, with 10 bases sitting between them. The CDR3, as DNA: TGTGCCAGTAGTATAGTTACAGGTTTCACTGAAGCTTTCTTT. This sequence encodes CASSIVTGFTEAFF.

The V call is TRBV29-1, the J call TRBJ1-1; D not resolved. Germline V gives CDR1 SQVTM, CDR2 ANQGSEA. Trimming stripped 3 bases from V and 8 bases from J, with 7 bases between. The CDR3 spans 10 residues. This CDR3 is CSVEESEAFF. The CDR3 nucleotides read TGCAGCGTTGAGGAGAGCGAAGCTTTCTTT.

This clone showed up just a few times. V and J are TRBV6-5 and TRBJ2-3, with a tentative D call TRBD1 (5 bases). Germline values: CDR1 MNHEY, CDR2 SVGAGI. V dropped 8 bases and J dropped 0 bases, with 15 bases sitting between them. CDR3 size: 15 residues. The DNA for the CDR3 is TGTGCCAGCTCCCCTCGTGGGGCTAGCACAGATACGCAGTATTTT. Amino acids: CASSPRGASTDTQYF.

The chain links TRBV30 to TRBJ2-5, with TRBD2 identical over 8 bases. Germline loops: CDR1 GTSNPN, CDR2 SVGIG (reference sequence). This CDR3 has 12 amino acids. The V gene end was trimmed by 3 bases and the J gene end by 5 bases; junction bases not matched to a gene: 2. The CDR3 reads CAWRTGGETQYF. CDR3 sequence (DNA): TGTGCCTGGAGAACGGGGGGGGAGACCCAGTACTTC.

The CDR3 DNA sequence: TGCAGCGTTGAAGATCCGGGGTTGTCCTACAATGAGCAGTTCTTC. Translation: CSVEDPGLSYNEQFF. The chain couples TRBV29-1 to TRBJ2-1; a possible D gene is TRBD2 (5 bases). Germline-derived CDR1 and CDR2 are SQVTM and ANQGSEA. The CDR3 contains 15 residues. The V end was cut by 0 bases, the J end by 1 base, with 10 bases between.